This TCR beta chain was observed in a study of human T cells and chemical hapten exposure. Study summary: During the roughly 24-week study period, patients had diphenylcyclopropenone applied to the scalp every week. Study outcomes and limitations: Patch test score showed a positive correlation with PT1 expanded TCR counts.

This clonotype came up many times. Antigen: not known. Germline CDR1 is SGHDT and CDR2 is YYEEEE. This CDR3 comprises 15 residues. The V end lost 0 bases, the J end lost 2 bases, and 9 bases lay between the germline ends. Time point in this sample: patch test 1, 2 weeks after DPC sensitization. Documented treatment: therapeutic diphenylcyclopropenone sensitization with weekly scalp DPC. Each CDR3 protein is one row after TCRdb ran MiXCR on the RACE reads. In the table there are roughly 360,000 distinct CDR3 sequences, about 4.4% of which are singletons. The TCR was taken from a woman aged 50 to 60 with alopecia areata. Some clones in this sample may be carry-over from other donors' samples. The material sequenced was whole blood, taken in connection with sensitization to the hapten diphenylcyclopropenone (DPC). This chain joins TRBV5-6 and TRBJ2-1, with D perhaps TRBD2 (6 bases). The CDR3 DNA reads as TGTGCCAGCAGCTTGGACGCGGGAACCTACAATGAGCAGTTCTTC. Translated, it gives CASSLDAGTYNEQFF.